Listed below are T cell receptor beta chains from one sample, sequenced in a study of blood T cell repertoires in COVID-19. Sequencing was performed with immunoSEQ multiplex PCR; in TCRdb, only in-frame clones are kept and a portion is missing. The sample has fewer than 250,000 clones, around 82% seen once; the top ten hold around 7%. Sequencing was performed on PBMCs or T cells enriched from blood (not recorded which). The receptors come from a middle-aged woman with acute COVID-19. Each CDR3 is given with its conserved first and last residue. A D gene is named only where the DNA matches it firmly. The size of a clone is reported for some rows only, either as once, few or many, or as a class for expanded clones.

>TRBV6-5|TRBD1|-|TRBJ2-7
TGTGCCAGCAGTTACTCTGACAGGGGAGGCTACGAGCAGTACTTC
CASSYSDRGGYEQYF
>TRBV12-3/TRBV12-4|-|once|TRBJ1-5
TGTGCCAGCACCTCGGGTGACAATCAGCCCCAGCATTTT
CASTSGDNQPQHF
>TRBV7-8|-|-|TRBJ1-1
TGTGCCAGCAGCTTAGATCGAGGTGTAGGTGAAGCTTTCTTT
CASSLDRGVGEAFF
>TRBV19|-|-|TRBJ2-2
TGTGCCAGTAGTTTGGGACTTGCCGCCGGGGAGCTGTTTTTT
CASSLGLAAGELFF
>TRBV7-9|-|-|TRBJ2-1
TGTGCCAGCAGCCCTGCGGGGTACAATGAGCAGTTCTTC
CASSPAGYNEQFF
>TRBV10-3|-|-|TRBJ2-5
TGTGCCATCAGTGAGAAACAGCCAGAGACCCAGTACTTC
CAISEKQPETQYF
>TRBV6-1|TRBD1|-|TRBJ1-6
TGTGCCAGCAGTGAAGGGGGACAGCGTTCTTCACCCCTCCACTTT
CASSEGGQRSSPLHF
>TRBV7-9|-|-|TRBJ2-5
TGTGCCAGCAGCCGTAGCGGTTCCGGTGAGACCCAGTACTTC
CASSRSGSGETQYF
>TRBV7-8|TRBD1|few|TRBJ1-4
TGTGCCAGCAGCCGATTAACGGGACAGGGGGGCGAAAAACTGTTTTTT
CASSRLTGQGGEKLFF
>TRBV7-3|-|-|TRBJ1-1
TGTGCCAGCAGCGCTAACTTGAACACTGAAGCTTTCTTT
CASSANLNTEAFF
>TRBV3-1/TRBV3-2|-|-|TRBJ1-4
TGTGCCAGCAGCCAATTCAGGACTCAGGCACTGTTTTTT
CASSQFRTQALFF
>TRBV11-2|-|-|TRBJ1-6
TGTGCCAGCAGTATCATCGGGGGATCACCCCTCCACTTT
CASSIIGGSPLHF
>TRBV19|-|once|TRBJ2-5
TGTGCCAGTAGCGGGGAGCCTCAAGAGACCCAGTACTTC
CASSGEPQETQYF